These 10 T cell receptor beta chains originate from one sample sequenced in a study of blood T cell repertoires in COVID-19. This table comes from immunoSEQ multiplex PCR, and its TCRdb copy is limited to in-frame clones, with some not included. The table shows fewer than 250,000 clones, with around nine tenths occurring only once. The sample consisted of peripheral blood. Receptors originate from a man aged 25 to 45 with COVID-19, enrolled during active disease.

The V and J genes are TRBV29-1 and TRBJ1-5; 8 positions match TRBD1. There are 14 residues in the CDR3. Germline loops: CDR1 SQVTM, CDR2 ANQGSEA. Trimming at V came to 6 bases and at J to 2 bases, leaving 6 bases not matched to a gene. The CDR3 DNA follows: TGCAGCGTGGCGGACAGGGTTGGCAATCAGCCCCAGCATTTT. Translated: CSVADRVGNQPQHF.

J is TRBJ1-2 and V is TRBV9, with D perhaps TRBD1 (6 bases). Germline assignment: CDR1 SGDLS and CDR2 YYNGEE. The V and J ends lost 4 bases and 6 bases respectively, with 16 bases between them. The CDR3 extends over 14 amino acids. The CDR3 region is CASSSREGVHGYTF. CDR3 in DNA: TGTGCCAGCAGCTCTAGAGAGGGGGTGCATGGCTACACCTTC.

The chain couples TRBV5-1 to TRBJ1-5; 8 bases agree with TRBD1. V lost 4 bases to trimming and J lost 5 bases; unmatched junction nucleotides: 5. In germline, CDR1 is SGHRS, CDR2 YFSETQ. The CDR3 length is 14 residues. This chain's CDR3 is CASSPGQGDQPQHF. DNA of the CDR3: TGCGCCAGCAGCCCTGGACAGGGTGATCAGCCCCAGCATTTT.

This CDR3 is CAIIWGGEWVEQFF. In nucleotides, the CDR3 is TGTGCCATCATTTGGGGGGGGGAGTGGGTTGAGCAGTTCTTC. This chain uses TRBV10-3 with TRBJ2-1, with 7 nucleotides matching TRBD2. Trimming removed 7 bases from V and 9 bases from J; junction bases left unmatched: 12. CDR1 and CDR2 from the germline V gene are ENHRY and SYGVKD. The length of the CDR3 is 14 residues.

The chain combines TRBV11-2 with TRBJ2-3; the match to TRBD2 covers 10 bases. With V trimmed by 3 bases and J by 1 base, 10 bases remained unmatched. This CDR3 has 18 amino acids. Germline lookup yields CDR1 SGHAT and CDR2 FQNNGV. This chain's CDR3 is CASSFGSGGPMGTDTQYF. In nucleotides, the CDR3 is TGTGCCAGCAGCTTTGGTAGCGGGGGGCCCATGGGCACAGATACGCAGTATTTT.

The genes are TRBV24-1 and TRBJ2-2, with D possibly being TRBD1 (5 bases). The CDR3 consists of 16 residues. CDR1 is KGHDR and CDR2 is SFDVKD in the germline V gene. V gave up 5 bases and J gave up 1 base, with 13 bases separating them. CDR3 in amino acids: CATSAETEGNTGELFF. The CDR3, as DNA: TGTGCCACCAGTGCTGAGACAGAAGGGAACACCGGGGAGCTGTTTTTT.

The rearrangement joins TRBV12-3 or TRBV12-4 to TRBJ1-1; TRBD1 matches 8 bases. Unmatched junction bases numbered 3, after V lost 3 bases and J lost 6 bases. There are 13 residues in the CDR3. CDR3 in amino acids: CASSFGTGAEAFF. The DNA of the CDR3 is TGTGCCAGCAGTTTCGGGACAGGCGCTGAAGCTTTCTTT.

The chain links TRBV19 to TRBJ1-1; TRBD1 aligns across 11 bases. Germline V lookup: CDR1 LNHDA, CDR2 SQIVND (reference sequence). Trimming removed 2 bases from V and 5 bases from J; junction bases left unmatched: 7. The CDR3 contains 16 residues. CDR3 nucleotides: TGTGCCAGTAGTATATTAACCGGGACAGGGGGAACTGAAGCTTTCTTT. Its protein is CASSILTGTGGTEAFF.

V usage is TRBV27 and J usage is TRBJ2-7; D is possibly TRBD1 (6 bases). V gave up 4 bases and J gave up 10 bases, with 14 bases separating them. CDR1 is MNHEY and CDR2 is SMNVEV in the germline V gene (reference sequence). CDR3 length: 12 amino acids. Here the CDR3 DNA reads TGTGCCAGCAGTTCCACTTCGGGACACCAGTACTTC. It is translated as CASSSTSGHQYF.

This chain connects TRBV5-4 to TRBJ1-2; D might be TRBD1 (5 bases). V was pared by 5 bases and J by 1 base, with 9 bases between. The CDR3 totals 13 residues. Germline CDR1 reads SGHNT; CDR2 reads YYREEE (reference sequence). The CDR3 DNA reads TGTGCCAGCAGAAATACAGGTAACTATGGCTACACCTTC. Amino acids: CASRNTGNYGYTF.